This entry lists 22 T cell receptor beta chains sequenced from one sample in a study of blood T cell repertoires in COVID-19 (dated by TCRdb to 2020 to 2022). The method behind the library was the immunoSEQ multiplex PCR assay. The immuneACCESS repertoire file appears here via TCRdb, limited to in-frame rearrangements. These files lack a portion of the clones; in checked studies, under half of the deficit traces to unresolved V genes, and the cause of the others is not known. The sample records around 62,000 clones, about 90% of which are singletons. 43% of the sample goes to the ten largest clones. Sequencing was carried out using peripheral blood. Every receptor here comes from a woman aged 55-70 years with COVID-19, enrolled during active disease.

CDR3 nucleotides: TGTGCCAGCAGCTCCTCCGGGACAGACTATGGCTACACCTTC. This codes for CASSSSGTDYGYTF. The genes are TRBV7-2 and TRBJ1-2, with 7 bases identical to TRBD1. This CDR3 is 14 amino acids long. Per germline, CDR1 SGHTA and CDR2 FQGNSA. V shed 4 bases and J 3 bases; nucleotides not matched to a gene: 5.

This clone was seen once. This rearrangement joins TRBV13 to TRBJ2-2; 8 bases agree with TRBD1. There are 14 residues in the CDR3. The germline V gene encodes CDR1 PRHDT and CDR2 FYEKMQ (reference sequence). The CDR3: CAARGQESTGELFF. The CDR3 region has the DNA TGTGCAGCAAGGGGACAGGAGAGCACCGGGGAGCTGTTTTTT.

The chain is built from TRBV30 and TRBJ2-2, with 11 bases aligning to TRBD2. After removal of 4 bases from V and 2 bases from J, the junction contained 6 bases not matched to a gene. The CDR3 is 16 amino acids. CDR1 is GTSNPN and CDR2 is SVGIG in the germline V gene (reference sequence). This CDR3 reads CAWNPSGRPNTGELFF. CDR3 bases: TGTGCCTGGAATCCTAGCGGGAGGCCCAACACCGGGGAGCTGTTTTTT.

The gene calls are TRBV7-6 and TRBJ1-5; 9 positions agree with TRBD1. From germline, CDR1 is SGHVS and CDR2 FNYEAQ. The CDR3 is 17 amino acids. J lost 7 bases, V lost 2 bases, and 12 bases had no gene match. CDR3 sequence: CASSLIMGQGWEQPQHF. The CDR3 DNA reads TGTGCCAGCAGCTTAATCATGGGACAGGGCTGGGAACAGCCCCAGCATTTT.

In this sample, this clone turned up once. The CDR3, as DNA: TGTGCCAGCAGTTTAGGGGCAGGGGGCGGTGAGCAGTTCTTC. Translated: CASSLGAGGGEQFF. The chain employs TRBV28 and TRBJ2-1, with 8 bases aligning to TRBD1. Germline V gives CDR1 MDHEN, CDR2 SYDVKM. The CDR3 sequence is 14 residues long. The V segment lost 2 bases and the J segment 9 bases; nucleotides outside the gene matches: 6.

The CDR3 loop is CAYGVGGTDTQYF. The DNA of the CDR3 is TGTGCCTATGGAGTCGGAGGCACAGATACGCAGTATTTT. The rearrangement links TRBV30 to TRBJ2-3; D is undetermined. Trimming removed 7 bases from V and 1 base from J, with 12 bases in between. Germline V gives CDR1 GTSNPN, CDR2 SVGIG (reference sequence). This CDR3 is built from 13 residues. Supplemented by reference TRBV30 and TRBJ2-3, the full variable domain reads SQTIHQWPATLVQPVGSPLSLECTVEGTSNPNLYWYRQAAGRGLQLLFYSVGIGQISSEVPQNLSASRPQDRQFILSSKKLLLSDSGFYLCAYGVGGTDTQYFGPGTRLTVL.

The chain uses TRBV5-3 and TRBJ1-6, with 8 bases matching TRBD1. TRBV5-3 is an ORF for which the function is uncertain. CDR3 size: 15 residues. V gave up 4 bases and J gave up 10 bases; unmatched junction bases: 10. CDR3 sequence (DNA): TGTGCCAGAAGCGGCCGGGACAGGCCGATGTCACCCCTCCACTTT. Residues: CARSGRDRPMSPLHF.

This sequence joins TRBV6-2 or TRBV6-3 and TRBJ1-5; maybe TRBD1 (5 bases). Trimming shortened V by 2 bases and J by 5 bases, and 10 bases separated the two germline ends. There are 14 residues in the CDR3. The germline gives CDR1 MNHEY, CDR2 SVGEGT. The CDR3 DNA reads as TGTGCCAGCAGTTACCCGGGGGGGTATCAGCCCCAGCATTTT. Translation gives CASSYPGGYQPQHF.

This clone was seen a handful of times. The CDR3 sequence is CASSLAPPSGVTEAFF. For the CDR3, the DNA is TGTGCCAGCAGCTTAGCGCCCCCATCAGGGGTGACTGAAGCTTTCTTT. The chain links TRBV7-9 to TRBJ1-1, with D maybe TRBD1 (6 bases). Trimming removed 0 bases at V and 5 bases at J, with 16 bases between. The CDR3 is made up of 16 amino acids. Per germline, CDR1 SEHNR and CDR2 FQNEAQ (reference sequence).

V usage is TRBV5-1 and J usage is TRBJ1-6; D possibly corresponds to TRBD1 (5 bases). The germline CDR1 and CDR2 sequences are SGHRS and YFSETQ. Trimming shortened V by 4 bases and J by 10 bases, and 15 bases separated the two germline ends. The CDR3 totals 14 residues. CDR3 sequence: CASSVGFTGSPLHF. Here the CDR3 DNA reads TGCGCCAGCAGCGTGGGCTTCACAGGATCACCCCTCCACTTT.

The chain carries TRBV2 and TRBJ2-1; 9 positions agree with TRBD2. Germline V CDR1 and CDR2: SNHLY, FYNNEI. The junction had 5 bases not matched to a gene; V was cut back by 5 bases and J by 3 bases. The CDR3 extends over 15 amino acids. CDR3 sequence reads: CASSPAGGNYNEQFF. The CDR3 bases are TGTGCCAGCAGTCCCGCGGGGGGGAACTACAATGAGCAGTTCTTC.

This rearrangement joins TRBV10-3 to TRBJ2-5, with 8 bases lining up with TRBD1. V lost 8 bases and J lost 5; bases outside the gene matches: 10. The CDR3 runs to 14 residues. Germline CDR1 is ENHRY and CDR2 is SYGVKD. CDR3 nucleotide sequence: TGTGCCATCGGGCAGGGGGCTAGACGTGAGACCCAGTACTTC. This codes for CAIGQGARRETQYF.

The chain has TRBV11-3 and TRBJ2-2; D uncertain. Looked up from germline, CDR1 is SGHNT and CDR2 is YENEEA. The V gene lost 6 bases and the J gene lost 5 bases, with 10 bases spanning the gap. The CDR3 is made up of 13 amino acids. The CDR3 nucleotides are TGTGCCAGCAGATCGGGTGGAACCGGGGAGCTGTTTTTT. This codes for CASRSGGTGELFF.

The V and J genes are TRBV2 and TRBJ2-1; D gene uncertain. The CDR3 is 14 residues long. Germline assignment: CDR1 SNHLY and CDR2 FYNNEI. Trimming removed 1 base from V and 8 bases from J, with 12 bases in between. CDR3 sequence reads: CASSEEPRWYEQFF. In DNA, the CDR3 is TGTGCCAGCAGTGAAGAGCCTAGATGGTATGAGCAGTTCTTC.

This sequence joins TRBV7-2 and TRBJ2-1; possible D gene TRBD2, 5 bases. Germline values: CDR1 SGHTA, CDR2 FQGNSA. V dropped 1 base and J dropped 0 bases, with 19 bases sitting between them. This CDR3 is 19 amino acids long. The CDR3 nucleotides are TGTGCCAGCAGCTTAGGGGCCAGAGGGTTCTTGGGCTCCTACAATGAGCAGTTCTTC. Translation gives CASSLGARGFLGSYNEQFF.

The J gene is TRBJ2-2, the V gene TRBV7-9; D possibly corresponds to TRBD2 (7 bases). CDR3 length: 15 amino acids. The ends were cut back, 5 bases at V and 6 bases at J, with 16 bases in the middle. Germline CDR1 SEHNR, CDR2 FQNEAQ (reference sequence). DNA for the CDR3: TGTGCCAGCAGCGCAACAGGGAGGGTGGCCGGGGAGCTGTTTTTT. Its translation: CASSATGRVAGELFF.

This chain connects TRBV6-5 to TRBJ1-1; the D is unclear. CDR1 is MNHEY, CDR2 SVGAGI, per germline. V was cut by 8 bases and J by 5 bases, with 12 bases left in between. The CDR3 sequence is 12 residues long. DNA of the CDR3: TGTGCCAGCGGTAATCGGGGAACTGAAGCTTTCTTT. It translates to CASGNRGTEAFF.

This clone was seen more than once but under ten times. V gene TRBV19 combines with J gene TRBJ1-1; unclear D gene. The CDR3 covers 14 residues. Trimming left V 0 bases short and J 2 bases short, with 7 bases between. Germline V gene data show CDR1 as LNHDA and CDR2 as SQIVND (reference sequence). CDR3 nucleotide sequence: TGTGCCAGTAGTATAGATCGGGGAAACACTGAAGCTTTCTTT. Encoded protein: CASSIDRGNTEAFF.

This clone appeared a single time. The chain has TRBV27 and TRBJ2-2; TRBD2 aligns across 7 bases. J gave up 5 bases and V 2 bases, and 5 bases lay outside the gene matches. Germline V gives CDR1 MNHEY, CDR2 SMNVEV (reference sequence). This CDR3 comprises 15 residues. The CDR3 DNA is TGTGCCAGCAGTTTAGCGGGAGTTGTGACCGGGGAGCTGTTTTTT. Translated: CASSLAGVVTGELFF.

The J gene is TRBJ2-3, the V gene TRBV10-2; D unclear. This CDR3 has 14 residues. Trimming stripped 0 bases from V and 2 bases from J, with 6 bases between. The germline gives CDR1 WSHSY, CDR2 SAAADI. CDR3 loop: CASSESSFTDTQYF. As DNA, the CDR3 is TGCGCCAGCAGTGAGTCTAGTTTCACAGATACGCAGTATTTT.

CDR3 residues: CASSVGGNSPLHF. CDR3 in DNA: TGTGCCAGCAGTGTAGGAGGAAATTCACCCCTCCACTTT. The gene calls are TRBV2 and TRBJ1-6; no firm D call. Looked up from germline, CDR1 is SNHLY and CDR2 is FYNNEI. CDR3 length equals 13 residues. V was shortened by 4 bases and J by 7 bases, with 8 bases between the two germline ends.

The chain combines TRBV5-1 with TRBJ2-5, with TRBD1 as a possible D gene (5 bases). Germline V CDR1 and CDR2: SGHRS, YFSETQ. The CDR3 is 11 residues long. Trimming pared 6 bases from V and 2 bases from J, leaving 5 bases between. The CDR3, as DNA: TGCGCCAGCAAGGGGCAAGAGACCCAGTACTTC. Residues: CASKGQETQYF.